The rows below give T cell receptor beta chains drawn from one sample of a study of graft-versus-host responses after intestinal transplantation. Their cognate antigens are unknown. The assay was immunoSEQ multiplex PCR, and TCRdb's table has in-frame clones only and misses some. The data hold about 41,000 clones, with approximately 95% observed a single time. The source material was unstimulated CD8+ T cells sorted from spleen or lymph node cells, sampled before transplant. The receptors were gathered from a human donor who was the organ donor for an intestinal transplant. Each CDR3 is given with its conserved first and last residue. Each record gives: clone size, D gene, J gene, V gene, CDR3 DNA, CDR3 protein. A D gene is named only where the DNA matches it firmly. Size is stated for part of the rows, as once, few or many counts, or as a class when the clone is expanded.

. | TRBD1 | TRBJ2-3 | TRBV29-1 | TGCAGCGTTGATCAAGGGACAGGGTCTTCAGATACGCAGTATTTT | CSVDQGTGSSDTQYF
. | . | TRBJ2-5 | TRBV7-2 | TGTGCCAGCAGTTTCCTTGACAGAGAGTCAGAGACCCAGTACTTC | CASSFLDRESETQYF
. | . | TRBJ2-7 | TRBV5-6 | TGTGCCAGCAGCTTCTACGAGCAGTACTTC | CASSFYEQYF
. | TRBD2 | TRBJ2-3 | TRBV11-1 | TGTGCCAGCAGCTTCGATCTAGCGGGGCGCACAGATACGCAGTATTTT | CASSFDLAGRTDTQYF
once | . | TRBJ2-3 | TRBV5-1 | TGCGCCAGCAGCTTGGATTTGGTGGACAGTCGCACAGATACGCAGTATTTT | CASSLDLVDSRTDTQYF
. | . | TRBJ1-5 | TRBV6-1 | TGTGCCAGCAGTGGGGATTATCAGCCCCAGCATTTT | CASSGDYQPQHF
. | . | TRBJ1-3 | TRBV13 | TGTGCCAGCAGCTCACTGTTTTCGGGAAACGCCATATATTTT | CASSSLFSGNAIYF
. | . | TRBJ2-2 | TRBV29-1 | TGCAGCGTTCTTACCGGGGAGCTGTTTTTT | CSVLTGELFF
. | . | TRBJ2-1 | TRBV19 | TGTGCCAGTAGTATAGGGGGGCGGTACAATGAGCAGTTCTTC | CASSIGGRYNEQFF
once | . | TRBJ2-3 | TRBV7-6 | TGTGCCAGCAGCCCCGCCGGGGGGCATGATACGCAGTATTTT | CASSPAGGHDTQYF
. | TRBD2 | TRBJ2-1 | TRBV11-2 | TGTGCCAGCAGCTTAGCTAGCGGGGGGGCCAATGAGCAGTTCTTC | CASSLASGGANEQFF
. | . | TRBJ1-1 | TRBV4-1 | TGCGCCAGCGGAGAAATATGGAACACTGAAGCTTTCTTT | CASGEIWNTEAFF
. | TRBD1 | TRBJ1-2 | TRBV4-2 | TGTGCCAGCAGCCCGCGGACAGGGGCGGTCTATGGCTACACCTTC | CASSPRTGAVYGYTF
. | TRBD2 | TRBJ2-5 | TRBV7-9 | TGTGCCAGCAGCCTCTTGCCTAGCGGGGGCTTGGGGGAGACCCAGTACTTC | CASSLLPSGGLGETQYF
. | . | TRBJ1-4 | TRBV13 | TGTGCCAGCAGCTTAGCTGGACAGAATGAAAAACTGTTTTTT | CASSLAGQNEKLFF
. | . | TRBJ2-7 | TRBV27 | TGTGCCAGCAGTTTTCAGGGAACAAACGAGCAGTACTTC | CASSFQGTNEQYF
. | . | TRBJ1-1 | TRBV2 | TGTGCCAGCAGTGAACGATGTAGATTGGAGCCCGTATTTTGCGAGACTGAAGCTTTCTTT | CASSERCRLEPVFCETEAFF
. | TRBD2 | TRBJ2-2 | TRBV27 | TGTGCCAGCAGTTTACTTGGACTAGCGGGGGCCGGGGAGCTGTTTTTT | CASSLLGLAGAGELFF
few | TRBD1 | TRBJ1-4 | TRBV6-8 | TGTGCCAGCAGTGGCGACAGGGCTACTGAAAAACTGTTTTTT | CASSGDRATEKLFF
. | TRBD1 | TRBJ2-7 | TRBV4-1 | TGCGCCAGCAGCCAGGAACCCGGGACAGTCTCCTACGAGCAGTACTTC | CASSQEPGTVSYEQYF
. | . | TRBJ2-3 | TRBV9 | TGTGCCAGCAGCGGGGAACCGGGACTCCCTAGCACAGATACGCAGTATTTT | CASSGEPGLPSTDTQYF
. | TRBD1 | TRBJ1-6 | TRBV5-1 | TGCGCCAGCAGCTACCGTAAACCGGGACAGGCGAGCTCCTATAATTCACCCCTCCACTTT | CASSYRKPGQASSYNSPLHF
. | TRBD1 | TRBJ2-7 | TRBV5-4 | TGTGCCAGCAGCTTAGGTGTTTCGGGACAGGGTTCTTCCTACGAGCAGTACTTC | CASSLGVSGQGSSYEQYF
. | . | TRBJ1-1 | TRBV9 | TGTGCCAGCAGCTCAGAGGATTCGTGGCGACAGAACACTGAAGCTTTCTTT | CASSSEDSWRQNTEAFF
. | . | TRBJ2-7 | TRBV5-1 | TGCGCCAGCAGTCAGACACCTTCCTACGAGCAGTACTTC | CASSQTPSYEQYF
once | . | TRBJ2-7 | TRBV7-8 | TGTGCCAGCAGCTTATATATCGTATCGGTAGGCCCCTTATACGAGCAGTACTTC | CASSLYIVSVGPLYEQYF
. | . | TRBJ1-2 | TRBV5-4 | TGTGCCAGCAGCTTGGCTCAGGTCTATGGCTACACCTTC | CASSLAQVYGYTF
. | . | TRBJ2-5 | TRBV13 | TGTGCCAGCAGCTTAGTTGGGCATCGTGAAGGGACCCAGTACTTC | CASSLVGHREGTQYF
. | . | TRBJ2-1 | TRBV7-6 | TGTGCCAGCAGCCGAAACTCCGGGACACCAAAGGAGCAGTTCTTC | CASSRNSGTPKEQFF
. | TRBD2 | TRBJ2-7 | TRBV6-6 | TGTGCCAGCAGTTACGCCGGACTAGCCGCCTACGAGCAGTACTTC | CASSYAGLAAYEQYF
. | TRBD1 | TRBJ1-6 | TRBV5-6 | TGTGCCAGCAGCTTCGGACAGGGTGCTTCACCCCTCCACTTT | CASSFGQGASPLHF
. | . | TRBJ2-5 | TRBV15 | TGTGCCACCAGCAGTTTGGGGGAGGAGACCCAGTACTTC | CATSSLGEETQYF
. | TRBD2 | TRBJ2-1 | TRBV9 | TGTGCCAGCAGCGGGACTAGCGGGGGGGCCCCCTACAATGAGCAGTTCTTC | CASSGTSGGAPYNEQFF
. | . | TRBJ2-3 | TRBV5-6 | TGTGCCAGCAGCTTTCGTAACACAGATACGCAGTATTTT | CASSFRNTDTQYF
. | . | TRBJ2-4 | TRBV11-3 | TGTGCCAGCAGTAATTATGACAAAAACATTCAGTACTTC | CASSNYDKNIQYF
. | TRBD1 | TRBJ2-6 | TRBV6-1 | TGTGCCAGCAGTGAGACACAGGGGTTCGGGGCCAACGTCCTGACTTTC | CASSETQGFGANVLTF